The rows below give T cell receptor beta chains drawn from one sample of a study of metastatic and nonmetastatic thyroid tumors. With MiXCR, TCRdb called clones anew from the PCR reads. The sample carries 35,000 to 40,000 clones, 25% to 30% recorded once. The source material was blood. The receptor set was obtained from a female donor with papillary thyroid cancer or a benign thyroid nodule (not recorded which). Some clones in this sample may be carry-over from other donors' samples. CDR3s include the opening cysteine and the closing phenylalanine or tryptophan. A D gene is named only where the DNA matches it firmly. A clone size is listed for some rows: how often the clone was seen (once, few, many), or a class if it is expanded.

length | size | J | V | D | DNA | CDR3
15 | many | TRBJ1-5 | TRBV7-9 | NA | TGTGCCAGCAGCCAAAGCGGGGGGCGCAATCAGCCCCAGCATTTT | CASSQSGGRNQPQHF
15 | many | TRBJ2-7 | TRBV9 | NA | TGTGCCAGCAGCGCCGGGGGCGGGAGTGGCAACGAGCAGTACTTC | CASSAGGGSGNEQYF
14 | many | TRBJ2-3 | TRBV5-1 | NA | TGCGCCAGCAGCGATGGGCTAGCCGCAGATACGCAGTATTTT | CASSDGLAADTQYF
15 | NA | TRBJ1-2 | TRBV4-3 | NA | TGCGCCAGCAGCCAAGATACAGGAGGAACCTATGGCTACACCTTC | CASSQDTGGTYGYTF
15 | many | TRBJ2-7 | TRBV28 | TRBD1 | TGTGCCAGCAGCTCCACCGGGACAGGGACCTACGAGCAGTACTTC | CASSSTGTGTYEQYF
14 | few | TRBJ2-7 | TRBV25-1 | NA | TGTGCCAGCAAAGCTGCAGAGATGCCCTACGAGCAGTACTTC | CASKAAEMPYEQYF
14 | NA | TRBJ2-7 | TRBV18 | TRBD1 | TGTGCCAGCTCACCGGGACAGGGGTCCTACGAGCAGTACTTC | CASSPGQGSYEQYF
14 | few | TRBJ2-2 | TRBV20-1 | NA | TGCAGTGCTATCCTGGCTAGCTGGACCGGGGAGCTGTTTTTT | CSAILASWTGELFF
18 | NA | TRBJ2-3 | TRBV5-6 | NA | TGTGCCAGCAGCTTGGTACAGGGGGGGGACTTTAGCACAGATACGCAGTATTTT | CASSLVQGGDFSTDTQYF
15 | NA | TRBJ2-7 | TRBV18 | TRBD1 | TGTGCCAGCTCGTCTCCGGGACAGAGTTTTTACGAGCAGTACTTC | CASSSPGQSFYEQYF
13 | many | TRBJ1-1 | TRBV11-2 | NA | TGTGCCAGCAGCTTCGTCGAGGACACTGAAGCTTTCTTT | CASSFVEDTEAFF
16 | few | TRBJ2-1 | TRBV6-1 | TRBD1 | TGTGCCAGCAGTGAGTGGGGGACAGGGGGAATCAATGAGCAGTTCTTC | CASSEWGTGGINEQFF
15 | NA | TRBJ2-7 | TRBV11-3 | NA | TGTGCCAGCACCCTAAGGGGTTGGGATTCCTACGAGCAGTACTTC | CASTLRGWDSYEQYF
13 | many | TRBJ2-3 | TRBV2 | NA | TGTGCCAGCACCCCGGGAGTTACAGATACGCAGTATTTT | CASTPGVTDTQYF
13 | many | TRBJ2-1 | TRBV11-2 | NA | TGTGCCAGCAGCTTAGAGAACAGCAATGAGCAGTTCTTC | CASSLENSNEQFF
16 | few | TRBJ2-7 | TRBV6-2/TRBV6-3 | TRBD2 | TGTGCCAGCAGTAGGACTAGCGGGAACCTCCACTACGAGCAGTACTTC | CASSRTSGNLHYEQYF
14 | few | TRBJ2-7 | TRBV7-9 | NA | TGTGCCAGCGGCCCACGGGACATGGACTACGAGCAGTACTTC | CASGPRDMDYEQYF
11 | few | TRBJ1-1 | TRBV12-3/TRBV12-4 | NA | TGTGCCAGCCGTCTGGGCACTGAAGCTTTCTTT | CASRLGTEAFF
17 | many | TRBJ2-1 | TRBV27 | TRBD2 | TGTGCCAGCAGTTTGGGACTAGCGGGGGCATTACCCAATGAGCAGTTCTTC | CASSLGLAGALPNEQFF
17 | many | TRBJ2-3 | TRBV4-2 | TRBD1 | TGTGCCAGCAGCCAAGCCCAGGGACAGGTGGGCACAGATACGCAGTATTTT | CASSQAQGQVGTDTQYF
15 | many | TRBJ2-4 | TRBV11-2 | NA | TGTGCCAGCAGCTTAGTACGAGGGAAGGGAAACATTCAGTACTTC | CASSLVRGKGNIQYF
13 | many | TRBJ1-1 | TRBV15 | NA | TGTGCCACTCGGCAGGGCTGGAACACTGAAGCTTTCTTT | CATRQGWNTEAFF
15 | many | TRBJ2-3 | TRBV20-1 | NA | TGCAGTGCCCCTACCGGGGACACGCGCCCAGATACGCAGTATTTT | CSAPTGDTRPDTQYF
15 | many | TRBJ1-1 | TRBV3-1 | TRBD1 | TGTGCCAGCAGCCCGACAGGGCCCTTGAACACTGAAGCTTTCTTT | CASSPTGPLNTEAFF
13 | NA | TRBJ1-2 | TRBV7-2 | NA | TGTGCCAGCAGCTTAGGGGCAGGGGATGGCTACACCTTC | CASSLGAGDGYTF
11 | NA | TRBJ1-2 | TRBV12-3/TRBV12-4 | NA | TGTGCCACCCGGGCACACTATGGCTACACCTTC | CATRAHYGYTF
15 | medium-sized | TRBJ2-7 | TRBV28 | TRBD1 | TGTGCCAGCAGTCCCGGGGACAGGAACTTCCCCGAGCAGTACTTC | CASSPGDRNFPEQYF
14 | NA | TRBJ2-3 | TRBV11-1 | NA | TGTGCCAGCAGCCTGACGGGTAGCACAGATACGCAGTATTTT | CASSLTGSTDTQYF
13 | many | TRBJ1-6 | TRBV30 | NA | TGTGCCTGGAGTGTCTCGGGATCTTCACCCCTCCACTTT | CAWSVSGSSPLHF
14 | many | TRBJ1-1 | TRBV3-1 | NA | TGTGCCAGCAGAGGAGGATATTCGTTTACTGAAGCTTTCTTT | CASRGGYSFTEAFF
13 | NA | TRBJ1-1 | TRBV11-2 | NA | TGTGCCAGCAGCTTGCTACAGGGTTCTGAAGCTTTCTTT | CASSLLQGSEAFF
13 | many | TRBJ2-5 | TRBV9 | NA | TGTGCCAGCAGCTCCGGGACGTTGGAGACCCAGTACTTC | CASSSGTLETQYF
12 | many | TRBJ2-1 | TRBV11-3 | TRBD2 | TGTGCCAGCAGCGCCGGTCGGGGGGGCCAGTTCTTC | CASSAGRGGQFF
16 | NA | TRBJ2-7 | TRBV30 | NA | TGTGCCTGGAGTGGGCACCCGAAAACTTTTACCTACGAGCAGTACTTC | CAWSGHPKTFTYEQYF
12 | NA | TRBJ1-4 | TRBV6-2/TRBV6-3 | NA | TGTGCCACCAACCGGGACACCGAAAAACTGTTTTTT | CATNRDTEKLFF
15 | few | TRBJ2-2 | TRBV19 | NA | TGTGCCAGTAGTATTGGGACTCGGAACACCGGGGAGCTGTTTTTT | CASSIGTRNTGELFF
13 | many | TRBJ1-2 | TRBV20-1 | NA | TGCAGTGCTAGGGGGGGCACTTTTTTGGGCTACACCTTC | CSARGGTFLGYTF
14 | many | TRBJ1-5 | TRBV15 | TRBD1 | TGTGCCACCAGCAGAGGGACAGGGCTCCAGCCCCAGCATTTT | CATSRGTGLQPQHF
15 | many | TRBJ2-1 | TRBV20-1 | TRBD2 | TGCAGTGCTGGGGGTCCGGGACTAGTTCGTAATGAGCAGTTCTTC | CSAGGPGLVRNEQFF
15 | NA | TRBJ1-6 | TRBV6-1 | NA | TGTGCCAGCAGTGAAGCCCCCGGGTTTCGGTCACCCCTCCACTTT | CASSEAPGFRSPLHF
16 | many | TRBJ1-6 | TRBV20-1 | NA | TGCAGTGCCAGAAATCTCCGGAGCTCCTATAATTCACCCCTCCACTTT | CSARNLRSSYNSPLHF